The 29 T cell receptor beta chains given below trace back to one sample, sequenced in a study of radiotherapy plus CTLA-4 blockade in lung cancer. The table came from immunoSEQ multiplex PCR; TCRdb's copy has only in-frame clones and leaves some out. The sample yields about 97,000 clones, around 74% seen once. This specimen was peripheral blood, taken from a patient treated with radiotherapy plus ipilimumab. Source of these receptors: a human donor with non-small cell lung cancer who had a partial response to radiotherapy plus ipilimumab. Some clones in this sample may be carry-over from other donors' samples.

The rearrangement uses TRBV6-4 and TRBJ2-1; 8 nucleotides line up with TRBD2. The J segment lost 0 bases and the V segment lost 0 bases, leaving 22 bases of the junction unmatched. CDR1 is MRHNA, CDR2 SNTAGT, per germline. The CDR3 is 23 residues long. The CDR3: CASSDSRACCAGGPMSSYNEQFF. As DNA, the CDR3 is TGTGCCAGCAGTGACTCGAGGGCCTGCTGCGCGGGGGGCCCAATGAGCTCCTACAATGAGCAGTTCTTC.

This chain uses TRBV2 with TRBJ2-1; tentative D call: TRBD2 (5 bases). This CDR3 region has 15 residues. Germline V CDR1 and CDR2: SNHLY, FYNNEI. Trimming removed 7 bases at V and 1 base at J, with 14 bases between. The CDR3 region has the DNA TGTGCCAGCACCGGAGGAGGACGGTCCTACAATGAGCAGTTCTTC. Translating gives CASTGGGRSYNEQFF. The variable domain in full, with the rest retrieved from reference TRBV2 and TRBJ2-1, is EPEVTQTPSHQVTQMGQEVILRCVPISNHLYFYWYRQILGQKVEFLVSFYNNEISEKSEIFDDQFSVERPDGSNFTLKIRSTKLEDSAMYFCASTGGGRSYNEQFFGPGTRLTVL.

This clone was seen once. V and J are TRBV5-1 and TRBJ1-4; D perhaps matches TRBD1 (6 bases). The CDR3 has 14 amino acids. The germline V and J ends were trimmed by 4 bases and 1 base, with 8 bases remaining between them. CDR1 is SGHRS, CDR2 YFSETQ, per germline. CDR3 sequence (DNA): TGCGCCAGCAGCACGGACAGAACTAATGAAAAACTGTTTTTT. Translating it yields CASSTDRTNEKLFF.

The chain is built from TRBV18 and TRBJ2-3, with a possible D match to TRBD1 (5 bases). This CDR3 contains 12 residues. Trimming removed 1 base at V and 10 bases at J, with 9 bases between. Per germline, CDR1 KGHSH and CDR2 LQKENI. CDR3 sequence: CASSPLQDAQYF. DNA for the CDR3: TGTGCCAGCTCACCACTACAGGATGCGCAGTATTTT.

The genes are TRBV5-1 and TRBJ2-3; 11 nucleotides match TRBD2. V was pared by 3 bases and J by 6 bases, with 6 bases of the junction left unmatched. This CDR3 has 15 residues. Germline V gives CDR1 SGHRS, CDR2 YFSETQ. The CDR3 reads CASSWGSGGADTQYF. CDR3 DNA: TGCGCCAGCAGCTGGGGTAGCGGGGGGGCCGATACGCAGTATTTT.

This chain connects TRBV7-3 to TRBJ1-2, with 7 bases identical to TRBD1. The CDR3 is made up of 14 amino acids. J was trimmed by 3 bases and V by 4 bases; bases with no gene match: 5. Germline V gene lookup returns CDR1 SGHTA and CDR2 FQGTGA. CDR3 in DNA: TGTGCCAGCAGCTCCACCGGGACAGACTATGGCTACACCTTC. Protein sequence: CASSSTGTDYGYTF.

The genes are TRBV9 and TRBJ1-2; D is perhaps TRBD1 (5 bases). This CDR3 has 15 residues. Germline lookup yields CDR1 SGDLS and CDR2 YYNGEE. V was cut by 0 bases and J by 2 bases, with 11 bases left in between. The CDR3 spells CASSVGGDLNYGYTF. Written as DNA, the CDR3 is TGTGCCAGCAGCGTAGGGGGGGACCTGAACTATGGCTACACCTTC.

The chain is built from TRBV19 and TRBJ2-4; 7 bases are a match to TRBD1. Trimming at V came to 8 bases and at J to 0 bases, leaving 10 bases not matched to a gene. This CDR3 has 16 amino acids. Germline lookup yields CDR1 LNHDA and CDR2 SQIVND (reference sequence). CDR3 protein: CASSSGQPLAKNIQYF. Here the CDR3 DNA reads TGTGCCAGTTCGTCGGGACAGCCTCTAGCCAAAAACATTCAGTACTTC.

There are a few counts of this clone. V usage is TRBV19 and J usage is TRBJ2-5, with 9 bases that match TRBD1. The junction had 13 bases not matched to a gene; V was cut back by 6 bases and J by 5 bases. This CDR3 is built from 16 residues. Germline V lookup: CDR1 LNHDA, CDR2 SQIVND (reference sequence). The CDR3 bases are TGTGCCAGTAGCAGCAGTGGGACAGGGTCTTGGGAGACCCAGTACTTC. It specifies CASSSSGTGSWETQYF. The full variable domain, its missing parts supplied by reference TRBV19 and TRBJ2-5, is DGGITQSPKYLFRKEGQNVTLSCEQNLNHDAMYWYRQDPGQGLRLIYYSQIVNDFQKGDIAEGYSVSREKKESFPLTVTSAQKNPTAFYLCASSSSGTGSWETQYFGPGTRLLVL.

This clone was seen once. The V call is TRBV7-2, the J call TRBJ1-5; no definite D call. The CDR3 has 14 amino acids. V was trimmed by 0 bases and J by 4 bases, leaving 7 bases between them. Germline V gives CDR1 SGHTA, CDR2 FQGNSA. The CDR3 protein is CASSLALRNQPQHF. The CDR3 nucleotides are TGTGCCAGCAGCTTAGCGCTCCGGAATCAGCCCCAGCATTTT.

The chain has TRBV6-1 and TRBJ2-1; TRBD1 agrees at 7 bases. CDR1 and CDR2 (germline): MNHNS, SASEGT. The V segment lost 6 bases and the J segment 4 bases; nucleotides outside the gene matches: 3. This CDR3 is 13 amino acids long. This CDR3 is CASRGTVYNEQFF. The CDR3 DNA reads TGTGCCAGCAGGGGGACAGTTTACAATGAGCAGTTCTTC.

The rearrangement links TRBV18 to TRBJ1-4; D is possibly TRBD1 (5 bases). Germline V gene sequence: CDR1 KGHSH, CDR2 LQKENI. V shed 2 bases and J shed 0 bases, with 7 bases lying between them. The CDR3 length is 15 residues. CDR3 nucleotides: TGTGCCAGCTCACCAGGGGCTGCAACTAATGAAAAACTGTTTTTT. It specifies CASSPGAATNEKLFF.

The CDR3 DNA sequence: TGTGCCAGCAGCCGACGGACAGGGGATACCGAGCAGTACTTC. Its translation: CASSRRTGDTEQYF. This rearrangement joins TRBV9 to TRBJ2-7, with 9 bases identical to TRBD1. The germline CDR1 and CDR2 sequences are SGDLS and YYNGEE. After removal of 4 bases from V and 6 bases from J, the junction contained 8 bases not matched to a gene. This CDR3 is built from 14 residues.

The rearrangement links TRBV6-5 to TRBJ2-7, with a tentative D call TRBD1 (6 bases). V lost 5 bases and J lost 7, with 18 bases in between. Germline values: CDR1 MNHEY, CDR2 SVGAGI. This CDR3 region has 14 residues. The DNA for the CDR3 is TGTGCCAGCAGTCCCACCGGGACAAGGGGAGAGCAGTACTTC. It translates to CASSPTGTRGEQYF.

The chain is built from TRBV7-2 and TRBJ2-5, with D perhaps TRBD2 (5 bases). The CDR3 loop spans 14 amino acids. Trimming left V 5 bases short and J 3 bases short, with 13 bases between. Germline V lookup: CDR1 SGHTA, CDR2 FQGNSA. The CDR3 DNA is TGTGCCAGCAGCCACGCCAGCGGAAAAGAGACCCAGTACTTC. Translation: CASSHASGKETQYF.

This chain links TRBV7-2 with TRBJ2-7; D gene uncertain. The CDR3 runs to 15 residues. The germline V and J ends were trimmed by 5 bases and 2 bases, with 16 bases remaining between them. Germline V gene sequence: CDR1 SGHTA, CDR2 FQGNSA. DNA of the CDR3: TGTGCCAGCAGCACTGAACGCGGATCCACCTACGAGCAGTACTTC. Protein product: CASSTERGSTYEQYF. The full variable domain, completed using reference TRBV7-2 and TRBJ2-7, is GAGVSQSPSNKVTEKGKDVELRCDPISGHTALYWYRQSLGQGLEFLIYFQGNSAPDKSGLPSDRFSAERTGGSVSTLTIQRTQQEDSAVYLCASSTERGSTYEQYFGPGTRLTVT.

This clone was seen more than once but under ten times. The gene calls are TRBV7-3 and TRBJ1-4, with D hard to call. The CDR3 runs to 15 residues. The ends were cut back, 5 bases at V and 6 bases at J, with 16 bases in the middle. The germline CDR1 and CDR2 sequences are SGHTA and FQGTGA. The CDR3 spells CASSPGIHRYEKLFF. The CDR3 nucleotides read TGTGCCAGCAGCCCCGGGATCCATCGGTATGAAAAACTGTTTTTT.

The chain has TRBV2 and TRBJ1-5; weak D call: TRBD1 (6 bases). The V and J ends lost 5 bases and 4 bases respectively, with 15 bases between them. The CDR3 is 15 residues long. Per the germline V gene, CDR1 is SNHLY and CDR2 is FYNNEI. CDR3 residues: CASSLGQTSNQPQHF. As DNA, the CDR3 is TGTGCCAGCAGTCTAGGACAGACGTCAAATCAGCCCCAGCATTTT.

The CDR3 loop is CASSQESSGANTGELFF. CDR3 nucleotide sequence: TGCGCCAGCAGCCAAGAGTCTAGCGGGGCCAACACCGGGGAGCTGTTTTTT. V and J are TRBV4-1 and TRBJ2-2; TRBD2 agrees at 9 bases. The V gene's germline CDR1 is MGHRA and CDR2 YSYEKL. Losses at the gene ends were 0 bases for V and 2 bases for J; bases not matched to a gene: 4. The CDR3 length is 17 residues.

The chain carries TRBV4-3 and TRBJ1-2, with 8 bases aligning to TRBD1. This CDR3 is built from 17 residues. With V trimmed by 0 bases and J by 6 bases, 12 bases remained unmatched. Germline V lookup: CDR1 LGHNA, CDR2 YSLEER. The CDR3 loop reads CASSQDPPDRVLDGYTF. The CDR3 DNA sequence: TGCGCCAGCAGCCAAGATCCCCCGGACAGGGTCCTGGATGGCTACACCTTC.

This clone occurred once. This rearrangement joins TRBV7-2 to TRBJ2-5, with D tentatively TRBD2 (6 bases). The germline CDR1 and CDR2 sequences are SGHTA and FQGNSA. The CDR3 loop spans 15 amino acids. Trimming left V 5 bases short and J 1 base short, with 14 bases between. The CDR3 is CASSLAGHLQETQYF. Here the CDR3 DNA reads TGTGCCAGCAGCCTTGCGGGGCATCTCCAAGAGACCCAGTACTTC.

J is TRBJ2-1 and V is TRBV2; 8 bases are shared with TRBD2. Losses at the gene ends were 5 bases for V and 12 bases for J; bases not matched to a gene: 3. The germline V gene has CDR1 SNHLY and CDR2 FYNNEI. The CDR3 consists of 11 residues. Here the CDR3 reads CASSWTSMQFF. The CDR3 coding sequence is TGTGCCAGCAGTTGGACTAGCATGCAGTTCTTC.

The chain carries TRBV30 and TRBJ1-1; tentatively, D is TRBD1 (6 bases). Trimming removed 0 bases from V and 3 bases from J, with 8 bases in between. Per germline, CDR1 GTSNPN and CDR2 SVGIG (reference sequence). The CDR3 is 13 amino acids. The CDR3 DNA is TGTGCCTGGAGTGTACAGGGCGACACTGAAGCTTTCTTT. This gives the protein CAWSVQGDTEAFF.

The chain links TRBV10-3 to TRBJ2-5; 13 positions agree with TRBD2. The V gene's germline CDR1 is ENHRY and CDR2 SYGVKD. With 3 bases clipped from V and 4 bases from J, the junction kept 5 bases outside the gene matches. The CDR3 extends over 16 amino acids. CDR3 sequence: CAISDPRTSGGETQYF. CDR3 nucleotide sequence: TGTGCCATCAGTGACCCCAGGACTAGCGGGGGAGAGACCCAGTACTTC.

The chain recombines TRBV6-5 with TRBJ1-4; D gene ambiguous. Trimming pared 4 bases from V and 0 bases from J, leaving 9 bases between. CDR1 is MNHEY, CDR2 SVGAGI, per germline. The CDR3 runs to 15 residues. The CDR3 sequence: CASSLVEATNEKLFF. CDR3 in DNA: TGTGCCAGCAGTTTAGTTGAAGCAACTAATGAAAAACTGTTTTTT.

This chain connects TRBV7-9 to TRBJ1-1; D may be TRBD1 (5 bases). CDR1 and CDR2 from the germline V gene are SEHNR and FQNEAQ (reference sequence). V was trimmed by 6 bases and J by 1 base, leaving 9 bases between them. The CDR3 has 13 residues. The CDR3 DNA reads TGTGCCAGCAGGGGGCGCGGGAACACTGAAGCTTTCTTT. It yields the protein CASRGRGNTEAFF.

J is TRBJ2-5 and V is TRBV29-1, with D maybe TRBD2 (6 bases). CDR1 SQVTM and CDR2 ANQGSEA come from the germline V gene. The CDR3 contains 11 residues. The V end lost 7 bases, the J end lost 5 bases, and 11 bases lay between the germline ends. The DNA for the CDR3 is TGCAGCGCGTACGGGAGTGAGACCCAGTACTTC. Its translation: CSAYGSETQYF. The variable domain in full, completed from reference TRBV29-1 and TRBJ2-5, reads SAVISQKPSRDICQRGTSLTIQCQVDSQVTMMFWYRQQPGQSLTLIATANQGSEATYESGFVIDKFPISRPNLTFSTLTVSNMSPEDSSIYLCSAYGSETQYFGPGTRLLVL.

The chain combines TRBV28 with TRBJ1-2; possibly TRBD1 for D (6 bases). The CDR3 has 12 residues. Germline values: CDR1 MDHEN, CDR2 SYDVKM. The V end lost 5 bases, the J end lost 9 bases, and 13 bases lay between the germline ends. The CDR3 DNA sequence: TGTGCCAGCAGTACAGGGAGTCGGAGCTACACCTTC. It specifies CASSTGSRSYTF.

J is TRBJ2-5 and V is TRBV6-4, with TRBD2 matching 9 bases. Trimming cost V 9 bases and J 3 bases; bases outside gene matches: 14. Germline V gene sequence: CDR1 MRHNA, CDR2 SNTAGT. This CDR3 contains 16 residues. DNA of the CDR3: TGTGCCAGACCGAAATTGCTGAGACTAGCGGAAGAGACCCAGTACTTC. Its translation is CARPKLLRLAEETQYF.